The sequence of this T cell receptor (beta chain) was determined in a study of OX40 agonist ivuxolimab in advanced cancers. For the study at large: Intravenous ivuxolimab was administered to patients every 2 weeks at 0.01 to 10 mg/kg.

The study's findings and limits: Patients with a partial response at 0.1-3.0 mg/kg had among the lowest clonal expansion. Averaged across samples, CD8+ T cells carried more expanded clones than CD4+ did.

This clone was detected once. Its antigen is not known. Other DNA sequences in the same sample also yield this CDR3. CDR1 is SGHTA and CDR2 is FQGNSA in the germline V gene. This CDR3 is 15 amino acids long. Trimming stripped 1 base from V and 8 bases from J, with 14 bases between. The method was immunoSEQ multiplex PCR; TCRdb's version includes in-frame clones alone and lacks a portion of them. The table includes tens of thousands of clones, over 80% detected once. The sequencing here drew on CD4+ or CD8+ T cells sorted from blood, taken in a trial of the OX40 agonist ivuxolimab. The clonotype was recovered from an adult with an advanced solid tumor such as melanoma, head and neck, liver or kidney cancer. The chain combines TRBV7-2 with TRBJ1-4; D remains unclear. The CDR3 nucleotides read TGTGCCAGCAGCTTAGAGGTACAAATCGGAGAAAAACTGTTTTTT. Amino acids: CASSLEVQIGEKLFF.